This T cell receptor (beta chain) was recovered during a study of T cell changes during pregnancy in multiple sclerosis. Sequencing used immunoSEQ multiplex PCR; TCRdb keeps in-frame clones, though not all of them. The sample consists of approximately 83,000 clones, around 93% of them appearing once. The length of the CDR3 is 14 residues. V gave up 2 bases and J gave up 5 bases, with 11 bases separating them. Germline lookup yields CDR1 SEHNR and CDR2 FQNEAQ (reference sequence). This sequence was found in a female donor with multiple sclerosis, enrolled in a pregnancy study. This material consisted of peripheral blood, taken in the third trimester of pregnancy. The gene calls are TRBV7-9 and TRBJ2-3; the D gene is possibly TRBD2 (7 bases). The CDR3 protein is CASSLRGAGDTQYF. The DNA for the CDR3 is TGTGCCAGCAGCTTACGGGGGGCAGGAGATACGCAGTATTTT.